These 23 T cell receptor beta chains were all obtained from the same sample, sequenced in a study of Ad26.COV2.S vaccination and SARS-CoV-2 variants. The assay was immunoSEQ multiplex PCR, and TCRdb's table has in-frame clones only and misses some. The sample has 440,000 or so clones; about 90% are singletons. Treatment defined: around 19 received Ad26.COV2.S at low or high dose, single or two shots; about 5 received placebo; per-sample allocation not given. Collection of samples fell on day 63 after the first vaccine or placebo injection. Material: peripheral blood, obtained in a trial of Ad26.COV2.S vaccine versus placebo. These receptors originate from a person aged 18-60 years who received the Ad26.COV2.S COVID-19 vaccine or a placebo.

V usage is TRBV5-8 and J usage is TRBJ1-5, with 10 bases matching TRBD1. The CDR3 loop spans 17 amino acids. The V segment lost 1 base and the J segment 5 bases; nucleotides outside the gene matches: 9. Germline assignment: CDR1 SGHTS and CDR2 YDEGEE. The chain's CDR3 is CASSLLDRGLGDQPQHF. The CDR3 DNA is TGTGCCAGCAGCTTGCTCGACAGGGGGCTCGGAGATCAGCCCCAGCATTTT. The full variable domain, with the rest looked up from reference TRBV5-8 and TRBJ1-5, is EAGVTQSPTHLIKTRGQQATLRCSPISGHTSVYWYQQALGLGLQFLLWYDEGEERNRGNFPPRFSGRQFPNYSSELNVNALELEDSALYLCASSLLDRGLGDQPQHFGDGTRLSIL.

The V and J genes are TRBV14 and TRBJ2-6; D unclear. The CDR3 spans 15 residues. The ends were cut back, 4 bases at V and 0 bases at J, with 7 bases in the middle. Germline V lookup: CDR1 SGHDN, CDR2 FVKESK. The CDR3 DNA sequence: TGTGCCAGCAGCCCGCTGGGCTCTGGGGCCAACGTCCTGACTTTC. This encodes CASSPLGSGANVLTF.

In this sample, this clone turned up once. The genes are TRBV29-1 and TRBJ2-1; 8 bases are shared with TRBD2. The V and J ends lost 8 bases and 0 bases, in that order; junction bases with no gene match: 9. From germline, CDR1 is SQVTM and CDR2 ANQGSEA. The CDR3 has 15 amino acids. CDR3 region: CSSRGGLSSYNEQFF. Here the CDR3 DNA reads TGCAGCTCCCGGGGGGGTTTGAGCTCCTACAATGAGCAGTTCTTC.

This chain joins TRBV7-2 and TRBJ1-1; unclear D gene. CDR1 and CDR2 (germline): SGHTA, FQGNSA. This CDR3 has 16 amino acids. Trimming took off 1 base at V and 4 bases at J, with 16 bases between the two ends. The CDR3 protein is CASSLGPRIRGTEAFF. The DNA for the CDR3 is TGTGCCAGCAGCTTAGGTCCTAGGATTAGAGGCACTGAAGCTTTCTTT.

This chain uses TRBV29-1 with TRBJ2-3, with D uncertain. Germline CDR1 is SQVTM and CDR2 is ANQGSEA. This CDR3 contains 14 residues. V lost 6 bases and J lost 3, with 16 bases in between. The CDR3 loop reads CSVGGLGWTDTQYF. CDR3 coding DNA: TGCAGCGTCGGCGGTCTAGGGTGGACAGATACGCAGTATTTT.

V and J are TRBV29-1 and TRBJ2-7; tentative D call: TRBD1 (6 bases). The germline V gene encodes CDR1 SQVTM and CDR2 ANQGSEA. The CDR3 runs to 15 residues. V was shortened by 4 bases and J by 2 bases, with 18 bases between the two germline ends. The CDR3 loop is CSVVMGHLTPYEQYF. CDR3 coding DNA: TGCAGCGTTGTAATGGGACATCTCACTCCCTACGAGCAGTACTTC.

This sequence joins TRBV7-2 and TRBJ1-1; D uncertain. Germline CDR1 SGHTA, CDR2 FQGNSA. Trimming cost V 2 bases and J 5 bases, with 3 bases left between them. CDR3 length equals 11 residues. As DNA, the CDR3 is TGTGCCAGCAGCTTAAGGACTGAAGCTTTCTTT. As protein: CASSLRTEAFF. The full variable domain, completed using reference TRBV7-2 and TRBJ1-1, is GAGVSQSPSNKVTEKGKDVELRCDPISGHTALYWYRQSLGQGLEFLIYFQGNSAPDKSGLPSDRFSAERTGGSVSTLTIQRTQQEDSAVYLCASSLRTEAFFGQGTRLTVV.

The rearrangement joins TRBV6-6 to TRBJ1-2, with TRBD1 matching over 8 bases. The germline CDR1 and CDR2 sequences are MNHNY and SVGAGI (reference sequence). Trimming cost V 4 bases and J 8 bases; bases outside gene matches: 9. The CDR3 sequence is 14 residues long. CDR3 region: CASSSPTGDGGYTF. In DNA form, the CDR3 reads TGTGCCAGCAGTTCCCCGACAGGGGATGGCGGCTACACCTTC.

The genes are TRBV5-1 and TRBJ2-2; tentatively, D is TRBD2 (6 bases). This CDR3 spans 17 amino acids. The germline gives CDR1 SGHRS, CDR2 YFSETQ. V was shortened by 2 bases and J by 7 bases, with 21 bases between the two germline ends. Written as DNA, the CDR3 is TGCGCCAGCAGCTTTGCCGGGACTGGATTAATGGGCGGGGAGCTGTTTTTT. The encoded protein is CASSFAGTGLMGGELFF.

The rearrangement uses TRBV27 and TRBJ2-5; 16 bases agree with TRBD2. CDR3 length equals 20 residues. Trimming removed 5 bases from V and 3 bases from J; junction bases left unmatched: 15. CDR1 and CDR2 (germline): MNHEY, SMNVEV (reference sequence). The CDR3 bases are TGTGCCAGCAGTCCCTATGCCCCGGGACTAGCGGGAGGGCCCGAAGAGACCCAGTACTTC. This sequence encodes CASSPYAPGLAGGPEETQYF.

This clone was recorded once. CDR3 amino acids: CASSPPFTVAGIVNTQYF. For the CDR3, the DNA is TGTGCCAGCAGTCCACCTTTTACGGTAGCGGGAATAGTAAATACGCAGTATTTT. The chain links TRBV28 to TRBJ2-3; the match to TRBD2 covers 8 bases. The V gene end was trimmed by 5 bases and the J gene end by 7 bases; junction bases not matched to a gene: 20. CDR3 length equals 18 residues. Germline CDR1 reads MDHEN; CDR2 reads SYDVKM.

The chain has TRBV9 and TRBJ1-2; TRBD1 matches at 7 bases. V lost 3 bases, J lost 6 bases, and 2 bases stayed unmatched. The CDR3 has 12 amino acids. Germline CDR1 is SGDLS and CDR2 is YYNGEE. The CDR3 loop reads CASSATGDGYTF. The CDR3 nucleotides read TGTGCCAGCAGCGCCACAGGGGATGGCTACACCTTC.

V usage is TRBV5-6 and J usage is TRBJ2-1, with D possibly TRBD2 on 6 matching bases. Looked up from germline, CDR1 is SGHDT and CDR2 is YYEEEE. V was clipped by 2 bases and J by 0 bases, with 12 bases between them. The CDR3 runs to 16 residues. The CDR3 nucleotides are TGTGCCAGCAGCTTAAAACTTAGCGGCTCCTACAATGAGCAGTTCTTC. Protein: CASSLKLSGSYNEQFF.

The chain carries TRBV4-3 and TRBJ2-7; TRBD1 might be the D (6 bases). CDR1 LGHNA and CDR2 YSLEER come from the germline V gene. This CDR3 spans 15 amino acids. Trimming cost V 0 bases and J 1 base, with 10 bases left between them. In nucleotides, the CDR3 is TGCGCCAGCAGCCAAGAACAGGGCGCTTCCTACGAGCAGTACTTC. Its protein product is CASSQEQGASYEQYF.

A few counts support this clone. The V gene is TRBV4-1, the J gene TRBJ1-4; no definite D call. CDR1 and CDR2 from the germline V gene are MGHRA and YSYEKL. V lost 3 bases and J lost 4, with 9 bases in between. CDR3 length: 14 amino acids. The CDR3 sequence: CASSHPGINEKLFF. CDR3 bases: TGCGCCAGCAGCCATCCGGGAATTAATGAAAAACTGTTTTTT.

This sequence joins TRBV7-2 and TRBJ2-7; weak D call: TRBD1 (6 bases). The V gene lost 3 bases and the J gene lost 6 bases, with 9 bases spanning the gap. The germline CDR1 and CDR2 sequences are SGHTA and FQGNSA. This CDR3 is built from 12 residues. The CDR3 reads CASSLGAFEQYF. The CDR3 nucleotides read TGTGCCAGCAGCTTGGGGGCTTTCGAGCAGTACTTC.

This chain uses TRBV5-5 with TRBJ2-1; 9 positions match TRBD2. With V trimmed by 2 bases and J by 6 bases, 12 bases remained unmatched. In germline, CDR1 is SGHKS, CDR2 YYEKEE (reference sequence). This CDR3 region has 17 residues. The CDR3 region is CASSLRLAGEMGNEQFF. The CDR3 DNA sequence: TGTGCCAGCAGCTTAAGGTTAGCGGGAGAGATGGGCAATGAGCAGTTCTTC.

The sample holds a few counts of this clone. The chain combines TRBV6-6 with TRBJ1-1; D gene unclear. This CDR3 spans 15 amino acids. The germline V and J ends were trimmed by 5 bases and 4 bases, with 17 bases remaining between them. CDR1 and CDR2 from the germline V gene are MNHNY and SVGAGI (reference sequence). CDR3 sequence reads: CASSPKSVGSTEAFF. Here the CDR3 DNA reads TGTGCCAGCAGTCCGAAGTCGGTTGGTAGCACTGAAGCTTTCTTT.

The rearrangement joins TRBV12-5 to TRBJ1-3; TRBD1 matches at 7 bases. V lost 5 bases, J lost 1 base, and 8 bases stayed unmatched. Germline assignment: CDR1 LGHNT and CDR2 FRNRAP. The CDR3 consists of 16 residues. The CDR3 bases are TGTGCTAGTGGTCCTCCCGGGACAGAATCTGGAAACACCATATATTTT. Translated: CASGPPGTESGNTIYF. The variable domain in full, with the rest retrieved from reference TRBV12-5 and TRBJ1-3, is DARVTQTPRHKVTEMGQEVTMRCQPILGHNTVFWYRQTMMQGLELLAYFRNRAPLDDSGMPKDRFSAEMPDATLATLKIQPSEPRDSAVYFCASGPPGTESGNTIYFGEGSWLTVV.

The genes are TRBV28 and TRBJ2-3, with no clear D. The germline V gene encodes CDR1 MDHEN and CDR2 SYDVKM. CDR3 length equals 11 residues. Trimming removed 7 bases at V and 11 bases at J, with 13 bases between. As DNA, the CDR3 is TGTGCCAGCAAACTACGGCGGCAGCAGTATTTT. This gives the protein CASKLRRQQYF.

V usage is TRBV27 and J usage is TRBJ2-1; 11 bases align to TRBD1. V lost 5 bases to trimming and J lost 7 bases; unmatched junction nucleotides: 13. The CDR3 extends over 17 amino acids. Looked up from germline, CDR1 is MNHEY and CDR2 is SMNVEV (reference sequence). The CDR3 sequence: CASSRWTGGWLVNEQFF. CDR3 in DNA: TGTGCCAGCAGTAGATGGACAGGGGGCTGGTTGGTAAATGAGCAGTTCTTC.

This rearrangement joins TRBV24-1 to TRBJ2-7; D remains ambiguous. V dropped 4 bases and J dropped 0 bases, with 9 bases sitting between them. CDR1 and CDR2 from the germline V gene are KGHDR and SFDVKD. The CDR3 is 14 residues long. The CDR3 here is CATSEGSSSYEQYF. The CDR3 bases are TGTGCCACCAGTGAGGGCTCCAGCTCCTACGAGCAGTACTTC.

The sample holds one count of this clone. The gene calls are TRBV29-1 and TRBJ1-1, with 7 bases matching TRBD1. The CDR3 sequence is 12 residues long. CDR1 SQVTM and CDR2 ANQGSEA come from the germline V gene. Trimming at V came to 7 bases and at J to 6 bases, leaving 8 bases not matched to a gene. In DNA, the CDR3 is TGCAGCGCCCGACAGGGTATGGCTGAAGCTTTCTTT. Amino acids: CSARQGMAEAFF.